This T cell receptor (beta chain) came from a study of a mutant IDH1 vaccine in newly diagnosed glioma (dated by TCRdb to about 2021). For context, the study as a whole: Patients were given eight vaccinations, in weeks 1, 3, 5, 7, 11, 15, 19 and 23, which matched visits V03 through V10. Vaccination began 4-6 weeks after radiotherapy alone, or alongside temozolomide cycles in the chemotherapy-containing groups. Of the approximately 30 treated patients, about 60% were male and about 38% were female, and the mean age was roughly 38 years. Before enrollment, patients had received standard therapy of radiotherapy alone, temozolomide alone, or radiochemotherapy with temozolomide; most received the combination. Peripheral blood samples were drawn at six visits, namely V03 (baseline), V05, V07, V10, V12 and V13. For exploratory analyses, longitudinal TCRB deep sequencing was carried out in around 26 treated patients wherever samples were available. What the research found in general, with its limitations: The authors stated that sample limitations prevented analyses of patient blood samples from being reproduced. Across multiple MHC alleles, vaccine-induced immune responses were seen in about 93% of patients. Pseudoprogression appeared unrelated to alterations in the top peripheral T cell clonotypes detected by TCRB sequencing. Availability determined which PBMC samples were chosen for TCRB deep sequencing.

Including the terminal cysteine and phenylalanine, the CDR3 comprises 12 residues. Just CDR3 DNA is preserved here, 36 bases in frame from base 1. V and J lose 4 bases and 1 base, and a span of 4 bases separates them. CDR1 and CDR2, looked up from the germline V gene (reference sequence), are SEHNR and FQNEAQ. As to this clone: Its antigen is not yet known. The sample holds no much larger clone one base away, and base qualities are not on file.

The library was obtained by the immunoSEQ multiplex PCR assay. Following the manufacturer's protocol, the hsTCRB Kit was used to amplify rearranged TCR beta chain sequences. An Illumina MiSeq was used to sequence the TCRB libraries. The published analysis was carried out like this. The proprietary platform of the kit vendor was used for demultiplexing, trimming and gene mapping. TCRdb limited this immuneACCESS table to in-frame rearrangements with V and J called. A share of clones is missing; checked studies link under half to unresolved V genes, and the rest is unexplained. The DNA was the basis for D and trimming; V, J and clone size are from that table. In all, the sample holds 40,000 to 60,000 clones, and around 78% of those were seen once. 1.8% of the sample comes from the top ten. The time point label, as the study defines it: week 5, during vaccination. Each vaccine dose, consisting of 300 ug of a 20-mer mutant IDH1 peptide in Montanide, was administered subcutaneously with topical imiquimod. The donors had newly diagnosed IDH1-mutant astrocytomas of WHO grade 3 or 4 that showed loss of nuclear ATRX. The samples were drawn from NOA16, a multicentre, single-arm, open-label phase I trial in Germany that tested a mutant IDH1 peptide vaccine in humans for the first time. Genomic DNA for TCRB sequencing was extracted from EDTA blood using the DNeasy Blood and Tissue Kit.

The specimen comprised PBMCs, sampled from a glioma patient whose treatment included an IDH1 peptide vaccine. Recombination connected TRBV7-9 to TRBJ1-2, with the D gene call left open. The receptor's source is a woman aged 40 to 55 with glioma. Here is the DNA: TGTGCCAGCAGCTCTAGTAACTATGGCTACACCTTC. It translates to CASSSSNYGYTF.